Each of the 27 T cell receptor beta chains below was sequenced from the same sample in a study of blood T cell repertoires in COVID-19 (dated by TCRdb to the early 2020s). Libraries were prepared through the immunoSEQ multiplex PCR assay. Imported from immuneACCESS, the table was reduced by TCRdb to in-frame sequences with V and J called. These copies leave out some clones; in studies compared against another copy, an unresolved V gene accounts for under half, and the cause of the remainder is not known. This sample has roughly 400,000 clones in its table, and 85% to 90% of those were observed once. The top ten constitute around 1.1% of the sample. Sample: PBMCs or T cells enriched from blood (not recorded which). All receptors derive from a young man who had recovered from COVID-19.

This clone has only one observation. The V gene is TRBV5-1, the J gene TRBJ2-7; 7 nucleotides align to TRBD2. V was pared by 0 bases and J by 0 bases, with 9 bases of the junction left unmatched. The CDR3 is 17 amino acids. CDR1 and CDR2 (germline): SGHRS, YFSETQ. CDR3 amino acids: CASSLDPAGGSSYEQYF. CDR3 nucleotides: TGCGCCAGCAGCTTGGACCCCGCGGGCGGGAGCTCCTACGAGCAGTACTTC. Drawing the rest from reference TRBV5-1 and TRBJ2-7, the complete variable domain is KAGVTQTPRYLIKTRGQQVTLSCSPISGHRSVSWYQQTPGQGLQFLFEYFSETQRNKGNFPGRFSGRQFSNSRSEMNVSTLELGDSALYLCASSLDPAGGSSYEQYFGPGTRLTVT.

V and J are TRBV13 and TRBJ1-6; 9 bases align to TRBD1. Germline-derived CDR1 and CDR2 are PRHDT and FYEKMQ (reference sequence). CDR3 length equals 14 residues. V shed 3 bases and J 7 bases; nucleotides not matched to a gene: 1. The CDR3 protein is CASSLGQGNSPLHF. For the CDR3, the DNA is TGTGCCAGCAGCTTGGGACAGGGAAATTCACCCCTCCACTTT.

The CDR3 nucleotides are TGTGCCAGCAGCTCTACGGGGGGATCCCCTAGCACAGATACGCAGTATTTT. As protein: CASSSTGGSPSTDTQYF. The V call is TRBV9, the J call TRBJ2-3; TRBD2 agrees at 7 bases. V lost 4 bases and J lost 0; bases outside the gene matches: 11. The V gene's germline CDR1 is SGDLS and CDR2 YYNGEE. The CDR3 covers 17 residues.

The V and J genes are TRBV2 and TRBJ1-6; perhaps TRBD1 as D (5 bases). Trimming removed 2 bases at V and 5 bases at J, with 10 bases between. There are 15 residues in the CDR3. The germline gives CDR1 SNHLY, CDR2 FYNNEI. CDR3 in amino acids: CASSESGGDNSPLHF. CDR3 nucleotides: TGTGCCAGCAGTGAATCCGGGGGGGATAATTCACCCCTCCACTTT.

This chain joins TRBV18 and TRBJ1-2; D might be TRBD1 (6 bases). The CDR3 is made up of 16 amino acids. Trimming pared 3 bases from V and 2 bases from J, leaving 16 bases between. Looked up from germline, CDR1 is KGHSH and CDR2 is LQKENI. For the CDR3, the DNA is TGTGCCAGCTCACCGAACCCAGGGGCCGAAAACTATGGCTACACCTTC. Translation: CASSPNPGAENYGYTF.

The chain is built from TRBV19 and TRBJ2-1; 7 nucleotides line up with TRBD2. This CDR3 has 14 amino acids. Germline V CDR1 and CDR2: LNHDA, SQIVND (reference sequence). The junction had 6 bases not matched to a gene; V was cut back by 5 bases and J by 5 bases. CDR3 bases: TGTGCCAGTAGTGTAAGCGGGATACACAATGAGCAGTTCTTC. The encoded protein is CASSVSGIHNEQFF.

This clone has only a few counts. The chain links TRBV2 to TRBJ2-7; maybe TRBD2 (6 bases). V was pared by 6 bases and J by 6 bases, with 18 bases between. The length of the CDR3 is 14 residues. The V gene's germline CDR1 is SNHLY and CDR2 FYNNEI. Here the CDR3 reads CASRVDRGTSEQYF. The CDR3, as DNA: TGTGCCAGCAGGGTCGACCGGGGGACGAGCGAGCAGTACTTC.

This clone has a handful of counts. This chain connects TRBV19 to TRBJ2-2, with a tentative D call TRBD2 (6 bases). There are 13 residues in the CDR3. In germline, CDR1 is LNHDA, CDR2 SQIVND (reference sequence). V was cut by 3 bases and J by 4 bases, with 6 bases left in between. The CDR3 DNA reads as TGTGCCAGTAGTATTAGCGGCACCGGGGAGCTGTTTTTT. Translated: CASSISGTGELFF.

V usage is TRBV5-4 and J usage is TRBJ2-1; 9 nucleotides line up with TRBD1. Germline-derived CDR1 and CDR2 are SGHNT and YYREEE (reference sequence). The CDR3 is made up of 16 amino acids. The V and J ends lost 4 bases and 6 bases, in that order; junction bases with no gene match: 11. Here the CDR3 DNA reads TGTGCCAGCAGCCTGACAGGGGGAATAGAAGGCAATGAGCAGTTCTTC. It codes for CASSLTGGIEGNEQFF.

The chain recombines TRBV28 with TRBJ2-5, with D unclear. Germline values: CDR1 MDHEN, CDR2 SYDVKM. CDR3 length: 13 amino acids. Trimming took off 4 bases at V and 5 bases at J, with 11 bases between the two ends. The CDR3 coding sequence is TGTGCCAGCAGTTCCGAGAGTTGGGAGACCCAGTACTTC. Protein: CASSSESWETQYF.

The V gene is TRBV5-5, the J gene TRBJ2-3; no firm D call. The CDR3 has 14 amino acids. V was trimmed by 0 bases and J by 5 bases, leaving 10 bases between them. Germline V gene sequence: CDR1 SGHKS, CDR2 YYEKEE (reference sequence). CDR3 sequence (DNA): TGTGCCAGCAGCTTGGGTCCACCGGGAGATACGCAGTATTTT. This codes for CASSLGPPGDTQYF.

This chain uses TRBV28 with TRBJ1-5; tentative D call: TRBD1 (5 bases). CDR1 and CDR2 from the germline V gene are MDHEN and SYDVKM. This CDR3 region has 16 residues. Trimming pared 6 bases from V and 3 bases from J, leaving 18 bases between. CDR3 sequence reads: CASSIDADIHNQPQHF. As DNA, the CDR3 is TGTGCCAGCAGCATTGACGCGGACATCCACAATCAGCCCCAGCATTTT.

The rearrangement joins TRBV28 to TRBJ2-3; D is undetermined. Trimming removed 1 base at V and 6 bases at J, with 11 bases between. The length of the CDR3 is 14 residues. The germline CDR1 and CDR2 sequences are MDHEN and SYDVKM. The CDR3 loop reads CASSLSNLGDTQYF. The CDR3 DNA is TGTGCCAGCAGTTTATCTAACCTCGGGGATACGCAGTATTTT.

With regard to this clone: One end of the junction is discordant with germline, which a read error may explain. This chain joins TRBV11-2 and TRBJ2-2; tentatively, D is TRBD1 (6 bases). CDR1 SGHAT and CDR2 FQNNGV come from the germline V gene. CDR3 length: 14 residues. In DNA, the CDR3 is TGTGCCAGCAGCTTCAGGGGCCAACACCGGGGAGCTGTTTTT. Translated, it gives CASSFRGQHRGAVF.

This clone was detected only a few times. The V call is TRBV4-1, the J call TRBJ2-3, with a possible D match to TRBD2 (5 bases). Germline-derived CDR1 and CDR2 are MGHRA and YSYEKL. Trimming took off 4 bases at V and 0 bases at J, with 11 bases between the two ends. The CDR3 contains 15 residues. CDR3: CASSLRTPSTDTQYF. Here the CDR3 DNA reads TGCGCCAGCAGCCTCCGGACTCCCAGCACAGATACGCAGTATTTT.

The chain has TRBV9 and TRBJ2-1, with a tentative D call TRBD2 (5 bases). The V and J ends lost 3 bases and 4 bases respectively, with 8 bases between them. This CDR3 comprises 13 residues. Germline V lookup: CDR1 SGDLS, CDR2 YYNGEE. The CDR3 DNA reads TGTGCCAGCAGCGGGACTTTATACAATGAGCAGTTCTTC. Amino acid sequence: CASSGTLYNEQFF.

The CDR3 spells CASGLVVTGEFYEQYF. The CDR3 coding sequence is TGTGCTAGTGGTTTGGTAGTGACAGGGGAATTCTACGAGCAGTACTTC. The rearrangement joins TRBV12-5 to TRBJ2-7; 8 nucleotides line up with TRBD1. With 0 bases clipped from V and 3 bases from J, the junction kept 7 bases outside the gene matches. Germline CDR1 and CDR2: LGHNT and FRNRAP. The CDR3 contains 16 residues. The whole variable domain, filled in from reference TRBV12-5 and TRBJ2-7, reads DARVTQTPRHKVTEMGQEVTMRCQPILGHNTVFWYRQTMMQGLELLAYFRNRAPLDDSGMPKDRFSAEMPDATLATLKIQPSEPRDSAVYFCASGLVVTGEFYEQYFGPGTRLTVT.

In its sample, this clone was seen many times. The chain uses TRBV6-5 and TRBJ2-2, with D uncertain. This CDR3 is built from 15 residues. Per the germline V gene, CDR1 is MNHEY and CDR2 is SVGAGI. With 7 bases removed from V and 2 bases from J, the gap between germline ends came to 14 bases. The CDR3 reads CASIKTGVNTGELFF. CDR3 coding DNA: TGTGCCAGCATTAAAACCGGAGTAAACACCGGGGAGCTGTTTTTT.

The chain uses TRBV10-2 and TRBJ2-7, with 9 nucleotides matching TRBD1. This CDR3 comprises 15 residues. From germline, CDR1 is WSHSY and CDR2 SAAADI. The J segment lost 3 bases and the V segment lost 4 bases, leaving 7 bases of the junction unmatched. The CDR3 sequence: CASSGYSGQGYEQYF. Written as DNA, the CDR3 is TGCGCCAGCAGTGGGTACTCGGGACAGGGCTACGAGCAGTACTTC.

This clone appeared once. The genes are TRBV6-5 and TRBJ1-4; TRBD1 might be the D (5 bases). V lost 2 bases to trimming and J lost 7 bases, with 11 bases between them. The CDR3 runs to 14 residues. Germline-derived CDR1 and CDR2 are MNHEY and SVGAGI. This CDR3 is CASSYQGRSEKLFF. CDR3 nucleotides: TGTGCCAGCAGTTACCAGGGAAGGAGTGAAAAACTGTTTTTT.

The V gene is TRBV18, the J gene TRBJ2-7; TRBD1 is a possible D gene (6 bases). Between the trimmed V and J ends, which lost 2 bases and 6 bases, there was a span of 11 bases. CDR3 length: 13 amino acids. Germline V gene sequence: CDR1 KGHSH, CDR2 LQKENI. CDR3 in DNA: TGTGCCAGCTCACCAACCGGGACAACCGAGCAGTACTTC. As protein: CASSPTGTTEQYF.

The chain has TRBV7-9 and TRBJ2-7, with TRBD2 identical over 7 bases. Germline-derived CDR1 and CDR2 are SEHNR and FQNEAQ (reference sequence). Losses at the gene ends were 5 bases for V and 0 bases for J; bases not matched to a gene: 7. The CDR3 runs to 15 residues. The CDR3, as DNA: TGTGCCAGCAGCCCTAGCGGACCGAACTCCTACGAGCAGTACTTC. Translating gives CASSPSGPNSYEQYF.

This rearrangement joins TRBV5-6 to TRBJ2-3, with TRBD2 identical over 8 bases. The CDR3 runs to 15 residues. Looked up from germline, CDR1 is SGHDT and CDR2 is YYEEEE. V dropped 9 bases and J dropped 1; count of bases not matched to a gene: 10. The CDR3 DNA is TGTGCCACCAAGCGGGGGACCATTCGCACAGATACGCAGTATTTT. This sequence encodes CATKRGTIRTDTQYF.

The chain links TRBV18 to TRBJ2-3; 7 positions match TRBD2. The CDR3 contains 14 residues. Per germline, CDR1 KGHSH and CDR2 LQKENI. After removal of 3 bases from V and 4 bases from J, the junction contained 4 bases not matched to a gene. The CDR3 region is CASSPSGGADTQYF. In nucleotides, the CDR3 is TGTGCCAGCTCACCCTCGGGGGGAGCAGATACGCAGTATTTT.

The V call is TRBV7-8, the J call TRBJ2-3; 15 positions agree with TRBD2. Germline V gene data show CDR1 as SGHVS and CDR2 as FQNEAQ. Trimming removed 6 bases from V and 0 bases from J; junction bases left unmatched: 7. This CDR3 has 18 amino acids. CDR3 sequence: CASSPGLAGGTSTDTQYF. DNA of the CDR3: TGTGCCAGCAGTCCGGGACTAGCGGGAGGAACCAGCACAGATACGCAGTATTTT.

The J gene is TRBJ2-7, the V gene TRBV5-5; weak D call: TRBD1 (6 bases). Germline CDR1 SGHKS, CDR2 YYEKEE (reference sequence). Between the trimmed V and J ends, which lost 4 bases and 2 bases, there was a span of 10 bases. The CDR3 contains 13 residues. This chain's CDR3 is CASSTRDTYEQYF. CDR3 DNA sequence: TGTGCCAGCAGCACGAGGGACACCTACGAGCAGTACTTC. Based on the CDR3 plus reference TRBV5-5 and TRBJ2-7, the full variable domain is DAGVTQSPTHLIKTRGQQVTLRCSPISGHKSVSWYQQVLGQGPQFIFQYYEKEERGRGNFPDRFSARQFPNYSSELNVNALLLGDSALYLCASSTRDTYEQYFGPGTRLTVT.

CDR3 nucleotide sequence: TGTGCCAGCAGCTTCACGGACTATGGCTACACCTTC. Translating gives CASSFTDYGYTF. The chain has TRBV11-2 and TRBJ1-2, with D unclear. CDR1 is SGHAT, CDR2 FQNNGV, per germline. The CDR3 has 12 amino acids. The V and J ends lost 3 bases and 3 bases respectively, with 5 bases between them. Full variable domain (outside the CDR3, taken from reference TRBV11-2 and TRBJ1-2): EAGVAQSPRYKIIEKRQSVAFWCNPISGHATLYWYQQILGQGPKLLIQFQNNGVVDDSQLPKDRFSAERLKGVDSTLKIQPAKLEDSAVYLCASSFTDYGYTFGSGTRLTVV.